This entry describes one T cell receptor (beta chain). As yet, its antigen is unknown. These data originate in a study of blood T cells in healthy people across ages. The wider study: Template switching recovered approximately one barcoded beta molecule for every two T cells.

A J-beta primer mix and a sample-barcoded 5' primer were used in a second PCR of about 6 to 12 cycles. Each CDR3 protein is one row after TCRdb ran MiXCR on the 5' RACE reads. Of about 1.4 million distinct CDR3 sequences in the sample, approximately 59% were seen once. Donors ranged from about 6 to 95 years old and were healthy Caucasians in Russia. Points from the study as a whole: Long-lived donors had more naive CD4+ cells and higher diversity than aged donors.

Germline V gene sequence: CDR1 MGHDK, CDR2 SYGVNS. The CDR3 length is 13 residues. This TCR was recovered from a man between 18 and 29 years old in good health. Material for sequencing was blood. This chain joins TRBV25-1 and TRBJ2-5, with D unresolved. The tail of the sequence fits TRBJ2-7 better, so the J call may be wrong. This CDR3 is CASRSHLYYEQYF. The CDR3 bases are TGTGCCAGCAGGAGTCATCTGTACTACGAGCAGTACTTC.